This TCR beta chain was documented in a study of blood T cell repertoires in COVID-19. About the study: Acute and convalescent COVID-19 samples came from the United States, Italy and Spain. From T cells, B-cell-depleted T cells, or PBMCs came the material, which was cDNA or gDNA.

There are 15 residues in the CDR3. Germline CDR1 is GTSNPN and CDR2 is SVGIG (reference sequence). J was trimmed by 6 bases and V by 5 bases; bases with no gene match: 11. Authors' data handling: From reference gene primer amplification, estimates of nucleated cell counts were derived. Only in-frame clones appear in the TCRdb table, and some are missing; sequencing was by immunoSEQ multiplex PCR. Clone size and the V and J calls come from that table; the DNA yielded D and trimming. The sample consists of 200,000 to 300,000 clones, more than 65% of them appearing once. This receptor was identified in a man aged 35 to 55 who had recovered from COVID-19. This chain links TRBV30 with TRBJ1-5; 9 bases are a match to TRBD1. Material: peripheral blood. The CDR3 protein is CAWEPGTGRSQPQHF. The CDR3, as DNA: TGTGCCTGGGAACCAGGGACAGGGAGGAGTCAGCCCCAGCATTTT.